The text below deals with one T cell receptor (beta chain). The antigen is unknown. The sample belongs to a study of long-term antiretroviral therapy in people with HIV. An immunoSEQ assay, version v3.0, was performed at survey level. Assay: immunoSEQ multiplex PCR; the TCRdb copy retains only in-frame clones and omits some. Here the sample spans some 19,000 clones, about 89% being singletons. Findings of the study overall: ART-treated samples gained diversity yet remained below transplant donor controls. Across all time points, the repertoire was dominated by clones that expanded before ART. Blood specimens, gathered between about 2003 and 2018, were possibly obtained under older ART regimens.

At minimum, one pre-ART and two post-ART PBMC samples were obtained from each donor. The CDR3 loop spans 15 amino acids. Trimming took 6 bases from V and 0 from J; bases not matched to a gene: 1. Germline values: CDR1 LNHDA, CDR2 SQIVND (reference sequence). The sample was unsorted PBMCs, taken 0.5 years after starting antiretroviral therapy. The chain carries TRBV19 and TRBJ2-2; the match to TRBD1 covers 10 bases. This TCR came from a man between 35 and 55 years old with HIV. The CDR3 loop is CASRDRGPNTGELFF. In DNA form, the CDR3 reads TGTGCCAGTAGAGACAGGGGGCCGAACACCGGGGAGCTGTTTTTT.